This TCR beta chain emerged from a study of response to subunit inactivated influenza vaccine. The V end lost 6 bases, the J end lost 7 bases, and 14 bases lay between the germline ends. Germline V gene data show CDR1 as SGHNT and CDR2 as YYREEE (reference sequence). The CDR3 contains 13 residues. Study findings and constraints: There was a suggestion from the authors that each seasonal influenza vaccination recruits few new T cells.

Regarding this clonotype: Its antigen is undetermined.

TCRdb re-analysed the RT-PCR reads in MiXCR, keeping a single row per CDR3 protein. The data hold about 700,000 distinct CDR3 sequences, with approximately 13% observed a single time. The receptor's source is a man aged 45 to 65 who received an inactivated influenza vaccine. The sample in question was PBMCs from blood, obtained roughly 2 weeks before vaccination. The rearrangement joins TRBV5-4 to TRBJ2-1, with no clear D. The CDR3 sequence: CASTTDKGNEQFF. CDR3 sequence (DNA): TGTGCCAGCACCACTGACAAGGGTAATGAGCAGTTCTTC.